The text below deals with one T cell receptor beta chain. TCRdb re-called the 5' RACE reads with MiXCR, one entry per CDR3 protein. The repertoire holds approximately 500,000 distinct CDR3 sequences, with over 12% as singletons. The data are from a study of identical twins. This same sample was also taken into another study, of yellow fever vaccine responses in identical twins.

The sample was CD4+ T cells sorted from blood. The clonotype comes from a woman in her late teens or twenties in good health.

The CDR3 DNA follows: TGTGCCAGCAGTCCCTCGTGGGACACTGAAGCTTTCTTT. Translating it yields CASSPSWDTEAFF. V usage is TRBV6-6 and J usage is TRBJ1-1, with D hard to call. Germline CDR1 and CDR2: MNHNY and SVGAGI (reference sequence). The CDR3 spans 13 residues. The V and J ends lost 5 bases and 3 bases respectively, with 10 bases between them.